The 28 T cell receptor beta chains given below trace back to one sample, sequenced in a study of low-dose radiotherapy and immunotherapy resistance in tumors. Primers used for first-strand cDNA, a TRAV- and TRBV-specific set, covered both alpha and beta chains. With a V-primer adapter and a constant-region primer, TCRs were amplified for about 22 PCR cycles. One entry per CDR3 protein results from TCRdb running MiXCR on the reads. The table has tens of thousands of distinct CDR3 sequences, around 21% seen once; the top ten hold 8% to 10%. Time point in this sample: after trial treatment. Regarding treatment: LDRT plus nivolumab, ipilimumab, low-dose cyclophosphamide and aspirin (RACIN trial). Source: PBMCs, taken after low-dose radiotherapy plus immunotherapy. The source is a female donor with ovarian cancer.

This clonotype came up a few times. A far larger clone is a single base away, which makes a read error likely. This chain joins TRBV6-1 and TRBJ2-7; 10 bases map to TRBD2. Germline V lookup: CDR1 MNHNS, CDR2 SASEGT. J gave up 7 bases and V 0 bases, and 12 bases lay outside the gene matches. The CDR3 is 17 residues long. The CDR3 here is CASSEARAGGSSYEQYF. CDR3 bases: TGTGCCAGCAGTGAAGCTAGAGCGGGAGGGAGTAGCTATGAGCAGTACTTC.

The chain couples TRBV19 to TRBJ1-3; the match to TRBD1 covers 9 bases. CDR1 and CDR2 from the germline V gene are LNHDA and SQIVND (reference sequence). The CDR3 consists of 16 residues. V shed 6 bases and J 0 bases; nucleotides not matched to a gene: 6. The chain's CDR3 is CASRSTGGSSGNTIYF. The CDR3 nucleotides read TGTGCCAGTAGATCGACAGGGGGGTCCTCTGGAAACACCATATATTTT.

In its sample, this clonotype was seen many times. CDR3 sequence: CASSFWTAQETQYF. The CDR3 DNA sequence: TGTGCCAGCAGTTTTTGGACAGCTCAAGAGACCCAGTACTTC. The rearrangement uses TRBV28 and TRBJ2-5; weak D call: TRBD1 (6 bases). Trimming pared 3 bases from V and 2 bases from J, leaving 10 bases between. The CDR3 is 14 amino acids. Germline V gene lookup returns CDR1 MDHEN and CDR2 SYDVKM.

This clonotype is medium-sized. J is TRBJ1-2 and V is TRBV9, with D unclear. Trimming left V 0 bases short and J 4 bases short, with 10 bases between. CDR1 is SGDLS and CDR2 is YYNGEE in the germline V gene. The CDR3 runs 14 residues. The CDR3 DNA sequence: TGTGCCAGCAGCGTAGGGCTTTCTCCCTATGGCTACACCTTC. Protein sequence: CASSVGLSPYGYTF.

This clonotype has a count of ten or more. CDR3 nucleotides: TGCGCCAGCAGTGACGGGGGACTAGCGGGGGCCATGTCCTACGAGCAGTACTTC. This translates into CASSDGGLAGAMSYEQYF. J is TRBJ2-7 and V is TRBV10-1; 14 nucleotides line up with TRBD2. There are 18 residues in the CDR3. The germline CDR1 and CDR2 sequences are WNHNN and SYGVQD (reference sequence). V shed 3 bases and J 1 base; nucleotides not matched to a gene: 8.

This clonotype was picked up many times. V gene TRBV5-5 combines with J gene TRBJ2-1; the D gene is possibly TRBD2 (7 bases). Germline V gives CDR1 SGHKS, CDR2 YYEKEE (reference sequence). CDR3 length: 16 residues. The V end was cut by 1 base, the J end by 7 bases, with 18 bases between. The chain's CDR3 is CASSLRGGISGNEQFF. CDR3 bases: TGTGCCAGCAGCTTGAGGGGGGGCATTTCGGGTAATGAGCAGTTCTTC.

V gene TRBV23-1 combines with J gene TRBJ1-2, with a tentative D call TRBD1 (5 bases). TRBV23-1 counts as an open reading frame of uncertain function. Trimming shortened V by 3 bases and J by 7 bases, and 18 bases separated the two germline ends. This CDR3 comprises 15 residues. The CDR3 region has the DNA TGCGCCAGCAGTCATTTTTTTTCCGGGGGACTTGGCTACACCTTC. It yields the protein CASSHFFSGGLGYTF.

This clonotype was observed many times. The genes are TRBV6-5 and TRBJ1-2, with D perhaps TRBD1 (5 bases). The CDR3 covers 13 residues. The V gene's germline CDR1 is MNHEY and CDR2 SVGAGI. V gave up 4 bases and J gave up 8 bases, with 14 bases separating them. CDR3 nucleotides: TGTGCCAGCAGTTCCCTACGAAGGGGAGGCTACACCTTC. This sequence encodes CASSSLRRGGYTF.

By share, this clonotype ranks as medium-sized. The chain links TRBV6-1 to TRBJ2-7; D might be TRBD1 (5 bases). This CDR3 spans 13 amino acids. Trimming removed 2 bases at V and 7 bases at J, with 12 bases between. Germline CDR1 MNHNS, CDR2 SASEGT. The CDR3 spells CASSESYRKEQYF. Here the CDR3 DNA reads TGTGCCAGCAGTGAATCTTACAGGAAAGAGCAGTACTTC.

The table lists this clonotype with many counts. The chain employs TRBV11-2 and TRBJ2-7; 12 bases map to TRBD2. With 7 bases clipped from V and 1 base from J, the junction kept 5 bases outside the gene matches. The CDR3 runs to 15 residues. The germline V gene encodes CDR1 SGHAT and CDR2 FQNNGV. The CDR3 is CASTGLAGLSYEQYF. CDR3 coding DNA: TGTGCCAGCACAGGACTAGCGGGGCTTTCCTACGAGCAGTACTTC. The entire variable domain, with the rest obtained from reference TRBV11-2 and TRBJ2-7, is as follows: EAGVAQSPRYKIIEKRQSVAFWCNPISGHATLYWYQQILGQGPKLLIQFQNNGVVDDSQLPKDRFSAERLKGVDSTLKIQPAKLEDSAVYLCASTGLAGLSYEQYFGPGTRLTVT.

This clonotype was seen at least ten times. V usage is TRBV19 and J usage is TRBJ2-2; D ambiguous. The V end lost 7 bases, the J end lost 5 bases, and 8 bases lay between the germline ends. This CDR3 spans 12 amino acids. Germline V gives CDR1 LNHDA, CDR2 SQIVND (reference sequence). CDR3 residues: CASKHHTGELFF. CDR3 DNA: TGTGCCAGTAAGCATCATACCGGGGAGCTGTTTTTT.

The chain combines TRBV19 with TRBJ1-5, with D perhaps TRBD1 (5 bases). The CDR3 is 15 amino acids. V was cut by 3 bases and J by 6 bases, with 15 bases left in between. CDR1 LNHDA and CDR2 SQIVND come from the germline V gene (reference sequence). CDR3 bases: TGTGCCAGTAGTATTCTGGCAGGGATGGGTCAGCCCCAGCATTTT. This translates into CASSILAGMGQPQHF. Based on the CDR3 plus reference TRBV19 and TRBJ1-5, the full variable domain is DGGITQSPKYLFRKEGQNVTLSCEQNLNHDAMYWYRQDPGQGLRLIYYSQIVNDFQKGDIAEGYSVSREKKESFPLTVTSAQKNPTAFYLCASSILAGMGQPQHFGDGTRLSIL.

The rearrangement links TRBV9 to TRBJ2-1; weak D call: TRBD2 (6 bases). Germline V gene data show CDR1 as SGDLS and CDR2 as YYNGEE. This CDR3 is built from 16 residues. Trimming removed 3 bases from V and 8 bases from J, with 21 bases in between. CDR3 protein: CASSAQSGHPRDEQFF. DNA for the CDR3: TGTGCCAGCAGCGCCCAGAGCGGGCACCCCCGAGATGAGCAGTTCTTC.

This clonotype occurred many times. V gene TRBV20-1 combines with J gene TRBJ1-3; D is perhaps TRBD1 (6 bases). Trimming shortened V by 4 bases and J by 0 bases, and 16 bases separated the two germline ends. Germline CDR1 DFQATT, CDR2 SNEGSKA (reference sequence). The CDR3 consists of 16 residues. The CDR3 here is CSATRQTGLSGNTIYF. The CDR3 region has the DNA TGCAGTGCTACCCGCCAGACAGGACTCTCTGGAAACACCATATATTTT.

Note on this clonotype: A read error is the likely source, as a far larger clone sits one nucleotide away. The rearrangement joins TRBV3-1 to TRBJ2-7, with D perhaps TRBD1 (6 bases). This CDR3 is 13 amino acids long. CDR1 LGHDT and CDR2 YNNKEL come from the germline V gene (reference sequence). The V and J ends lost 6 bases and 7 bases respectively, with 16 bases between them. This CDR3 is CASRKGGYNEQYF. CDR3 nucleotides: TGTGCCAGCAGAAAAGGGGGTTACAATGAGCAGTACTTC.

CDR3 nucleotides: TGTGCCAGCAGCTACCAGGGGGCAGGGGGCTACACCTTC. Translating it yields CASSYQGAGGYTF. The chain joins TRBV7-8 to TRBJ1-2, with TRBD1 matching over 8 bases. This CDR3 contains 13 residues. Germline CDR1 and CDR2: SGHVS and FQNEAQ. V dropped 4 bases and J dropped 8; count of bases not matched to a gene: 6.

The CDR3 sequence: CASRLDTDTQYF. In nucleotides, the CDR3 is TGTGCCAGCAGACTGGACACAGATACGCAGTATTTT. The chain joins TRBV28 to TRBJ2-3; D uncertain. The CDR3 loop spans 12 amino acids. Trimming took off 6 bases at V and 2 bases at J, with 6 bases between the two ends. The V gene's germline CDR1 is MDHEN and CDR2 SYDVKM.

This clonotype came up many times. The chain is built from TRBV5-1 and TRBJ2-3; 7 nucleotides agree with TRBD1. Per the germline V gene, CDR1 is SGHRS and CDR2 is YFSETQ. The CDR3 has 13 residues. V gave up 1 base and J gave up 7 bases; unmatched junction bases: 3. The CDR3 reads CASSLQQGNTQYF. The DNA for the CDR3 is TGCGCCAGCAGCTTGCAACAGGGGAATACGCAGTATTTT.

The chain links TRBV5-6 to TRBJ2-1, with 10 bases fitting TRBD2. Germline lookup yields CDR1 SGHDT and CDR2 YYEEEE. J lost 1 base, V lost 4 bases, and 5 bases had no gene match. The CDR3 is made up of 16 amino acids. CDR3 loop: CASSRLAGVSYNEQFF. CDR3 nucleotides: TGTGCCAGCAGCCGCCTAGCGGGAGTGTCCTACAATGAGCAGTTCTTC.

Many counts were recorded for this clonotype. The rearrangement uses TRBV7-9 and TRBJ2-1; TRBD2 aligns across 16 bases. The germline gives CDR1 SEHNR, CDR2 FQNEAQ (reference sequence). The CDR3 extends over 18 amino acids. J was trimmed by 3 bases and V by 2 bases; bases with no gene match: 4. This chain's CDR3 is CASSLWGLAGGNYNEQFF. In nucleotides, the CDR3 is TGTGCCAGCAGCTTATGGGGACTAGCGGGGGGGAACTACAATGAGCAGTTCTTC.

In this sample, this clonotype turned up a few times. The genes are TRBV4-2 and TRBJ2-3; no clear D gene. Trimming took 2 bases from V and 6 from J, leaving 9 bases between them. The germline V gene has CDR1 LGHNA and CDR2 YNFKEQ. The CDR3 totals 13 residues. The CDR3 DNA reads as TGTGCCAGCAGCCAAACACCGAAGGATACGCAGTATTTT. Protein: CASSQTPKDTQYF.

This clonotype showed up many times. Written as DNA, the CDR3 is TGTGCCACTACCACGTGGTCCTACAATGAGCAGTTCTTC. This gives the protein CATTTWSYNEQFF. The chain has TRBV6-2 or TRBV6-3 and TRBJ2-1; the D is unclear. From germline, CDR1 is MNHEY and CDR2 SVGEGT. Trimming pared 10 bases from V and 1 base from J, leaving 11 bases between. The CDR3 extends over 13 amino acids.

This clonotype was counted many times. The chain couples TRBV5-6 to TRBJ2-5; D may correspond to TRBD1 or TRBD2 (5 bases each). The length of the CDR3 is 16 residues. Germline lookup yields CDR1 SGHDT and CDR2 YYEEEE. V was clipped by 4 bases and J by 5 bases, with 21 bases between them. The CDR3 here is CASSPTVGTSQETQYF. CDR3 nucleotides: TGTGCCAGCAGCCCGACTGTTGGGACCTCGCAGGAGACCCAGTACTTC.

The chain links TRBV12-3 or TRBV12-4 to TRBJ1-6, with 9 bases lining up with TRBD1. This CDR3 is 14 amino acids long. Trimming at V came to 6 bases and at J to 14 bases, leaving 11 bases not matched to a gene. The CDR3 coding sequence is TGTGCCAGCAGCAAAGGGACAGGGTTAATCACCCTCCACTTT. Protein sequence: CASSKGTGLITLHF.

This clonotype came up many times. V usage is TRBV5-5 and J usage is TRBJ1-2; possible D gene TRBD1, 5 bases. CDR3 length equals 13 residues. Germline assignment: CDR1 SGHKS and CDR2 YYEKEE (reference sequence). V shed 0 bases and J shed 4 bases, with 7 bases lying between them. The CDR3 spells CASSLAGTYGYTF. The CDR3, as DNA: TGTGCCAGCAGCTTGGCTGGGACCTATGGCTACACCTTC.

This clonotype was recorded at least ten times. This CDR3 reads CASSWTGRRATDTQYF. CDR3 coding DNA: TGTGCCAGCAGTTGGACAGGGAGAAGGGCCACAGATACGCAGTATTTT. The chain has TRBV12-3 or TRBV12-4 and TRBJ2-3; TRBD1 aligns across 8 bases. CDR3 length: 16 amino acids. The junction had 8 bases not matched to a gene; V was cut back by 4 bases and J by 2 bases.

This clonotype appeared many times. V usage is TRBV4-2 and J usage is TRBJ2-1; a weak D match, TRBD2 (5 bases). The CDR3 covers 15 residues. Germline CDR1 LGHNA, CDR2 YNFKEQ. The V end was cut by 4 bases, the J end by 2 bases, with 12 bases between. CDR3 residues: CASSLSAGPYNEQFF. DNA of the CDR3: TGTGCCAGCAGCCTCTCGGCGGGTCCCTACAATGAGCAGTTCTTC.

A word on this clonotype: A far larger clone differs by one base, so this is likely a read error. The CDR3 sequence is CASSRQDRRVYNEQYF. DNA for the CDR3: TGCGCCAGCAGTAGACAGGACCGCCGAGTATACAATGAGCAGTACTTC. V gene TRBV10-2 combines with J gene TRBJ2-5; D may be TRBD1 (6 bases). Between the trimmed V and J ends, which lost 5 bases and 11 bases, there was a span of 27 bases. CDR1 is WSHSY and CDR2 is SAAADI in the germline V gene. CDR3 length equals 16 residues.